The 10 T cell receptor beta chains presented below share a single source sample, sequenced in a study of blood T cell repertoires in COVID-19 (dated by TCRdb to between 2020 and 2021). Libraries were built with the immunoSEQ multiplex PCR assay. TCRdb holds this immuneACCESS table with in-frame rearrangements only. Some clones are missing; in checked studies, unresolved V genes explain under half, and the rest has no known cause. The sample records approximately 400,000 clones, 89% of which are singletons. In total, the top ten clones hold more than 1% of the sample. Material for sequencing was peripheral blood. All receptors derive from a man aged 35-49 years with acute or convalescent COVID-19.

The V and J genes are TRBV23-1 and TRBJ2-7, with D possibly being TRBD1 (6 bases). TRBV23-1 is annotated as an ORF whose role is uncertain. Trimming took off 5 bases at V and 3 bases at J, with 14 bases between the two ends. This CDR3 region has 14 residues. In DNA form, the CDR3 reads TGCGCCAGCAGTACGGGGCGACAGGACTACGAGCAGTACTTC. It is translated as CASSTGRQDYEQYF.

The chain is built from TRBV28 and TRBJ1-1, with unresolved D. This CDR3 is 11 amino acids long. V was trimmed by 6 bases and J by 11 bases, leaving 13 bases between them. Germline loops: CDR1 MDHEN, CDR2 SYDVKM. The CDR3 sequence is CASSRDVWAFF. In DNA, the CDR3 is TGTGCCAGCAGCCGAGATGTGTGGGCTTTCTTT.

For this clone: The sample carries other DNA sequences with the same CDR3. The chain has TRBV9 and TRBJ1-1; possible D gene TRBD1, 5 bases. CDR1 and CDR2 from the germline V gene are SGDLS and YYNGEE. This CDR3 is 14 amino acids long. V lost 0 bases to trimming and J lost 0 bases, with 6 bases between them. The CDR3 nucleotides are TGTGCCAGCAGCGTAGGACAGATGAACACTGAAGCTTTCTTT. Its protein is CASSVGQMNTEAFF.

The chain carries TRBV19 and TRBJ2-3; a possible D gene is TRBD1 (5 bases). V was cut by 7 bases and J by 3 bases, with 14 bases left in between. CDR1 is LNHDA, CDR2 SQIVND, per germline (reference sequence). The CDR3 covers 14 residues. CDR3 amino acids: CASKVLGVTDTQYF. The CDR3 DNA sequence: TGTGCCAGTAAGGTCTTAGGGGTAACAGATACGCAGTATTTT.

This sequence joins TRBV5-6 and TRBJ1-1; D is unclear. The germline gives CDR1 SGHDT, CDR2 YYEEEE. Trimming shortened V by 0 bases and J by 8 bases, and 11 bases separated the two germline ends. The CDR3 length is 13 residues. CDR3 sequence: CASSLGPLGEAFF. The CDR3 DNA reads TGTGCCAGCAGCTTGGGTCCTCTGGGCGAAGCTTTCTTT.

The CDR3 here is CASSLGTGVVYEQYF. In nucleotides, the CDR3 is TGTGCCAGCAGCCTTGGGACAGGGGTTGTCTACGAGCAGTACTTC. The chain links TRBV14 to TRBJ2-7; 10 nucleotides agree with TRBD1. This CDR3 spans 15 amino acids. CDR1 and CDR2 from the germline V gene are SGHDN and FVKESK. The ends lost 4 bases at V and 3 bases at J; junction bases unmatched: 6.

V gene TRBV28 combines with J gene TRBJ2-3; 8 positions match TRBD1. CDR3 size: 13 residues. The germline V gene has CDR1 MDHEN and CDR2 SYDVKM. V dropped 6 bases and J dropped 3; count of bases not matched to a gene: 2. In nucleotides, the CDR3 is TGTGCCAGCAGCGGGACAGGAACAGATACGCAGTATTTT. The encoded protein is CASSGTGTDTQYF.

This clone was observed a handful of times. In DNA, the CDR3 is TGTGCCAGCAGCTTGGGACTAGCGGGAGTGGAGACCCAGTACTTC. This codes for CASSLGLAGVETQYF. The V gene is TRBV7-3, the J gene TRBJ2-5; 14 bases line up with TRBD2. The CDR3 contains 15 residues. Germline CDR1 and CDR2: SGHTA and FQGTGA. V gave up 3 bases and J gave up 5 bases; unmatched junction bases: 2.

The V and J genes are TRBV5-1 and TRBJ2-7; 8 bases line up with TRBD1. With V trimmed by 5 bases and J by 0 bases, 4 bases remained unmatched. CDR1 and CDR2 (germline): SGHRS, YFSETQ. This CDR3 has 14 residues. The chain's CDR3 is CASSEQGDSYEQYF. DNA of the CDR3: TGCGCCAGCAGTGAACAGGGGGACTCCTACGAGCAGTACTTC.

This clone was detected once. The chain has TRBV9 and TRBJ1-6; 7 bases match TRBD1. The V gene end was trimmed by 3 bases and the J gene end by 7 bases; junction bases not matched to a gene: 4. This CDR3 is 14 amino acids long. From germline, CDR1 is SGDLS and CDR2 YYNGEE. CDR3 in amino acids: CASSEGQRNSPLHF. The DNA for the CDR3 is TGTGCCAGCAGCGAGGGACAGAGAAATTCACCCCTCCACTTT.